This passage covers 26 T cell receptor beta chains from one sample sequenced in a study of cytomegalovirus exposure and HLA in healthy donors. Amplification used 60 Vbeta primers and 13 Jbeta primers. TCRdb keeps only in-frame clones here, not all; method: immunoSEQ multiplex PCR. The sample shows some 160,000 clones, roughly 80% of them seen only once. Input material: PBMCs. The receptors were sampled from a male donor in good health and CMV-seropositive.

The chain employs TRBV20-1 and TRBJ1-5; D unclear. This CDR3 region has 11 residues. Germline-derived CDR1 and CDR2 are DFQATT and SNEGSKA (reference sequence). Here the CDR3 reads CRATGRQPQHF. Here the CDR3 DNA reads TGCAGGGCCACGGGGAGACAGCCCCAGCATTTT.

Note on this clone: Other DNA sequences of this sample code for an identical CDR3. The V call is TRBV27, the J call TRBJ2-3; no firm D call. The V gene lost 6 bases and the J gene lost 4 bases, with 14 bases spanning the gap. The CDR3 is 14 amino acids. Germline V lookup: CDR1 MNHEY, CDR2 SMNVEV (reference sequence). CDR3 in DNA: TGTGCCAGCAGCCTCGGGTGGATACCAGATACGCAGTATTTT. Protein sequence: CASSLGWIPDTQYF.

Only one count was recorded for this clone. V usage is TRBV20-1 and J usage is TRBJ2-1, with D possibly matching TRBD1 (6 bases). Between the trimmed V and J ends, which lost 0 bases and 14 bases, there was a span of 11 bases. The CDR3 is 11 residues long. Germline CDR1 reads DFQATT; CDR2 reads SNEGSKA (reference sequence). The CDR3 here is CSARDQAGEFF. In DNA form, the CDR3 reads TGCAGTGCTAGAGATCAAGCAGGGGAGTTCTTC.

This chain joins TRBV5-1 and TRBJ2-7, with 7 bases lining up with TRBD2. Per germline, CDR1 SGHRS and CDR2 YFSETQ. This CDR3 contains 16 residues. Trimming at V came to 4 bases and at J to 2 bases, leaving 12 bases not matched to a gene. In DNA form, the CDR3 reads TGCGCCAGCAGCCTGGATGGGACTAAAAACACCTACGAGCAGTACTTC. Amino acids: CASSLDGTKNTYEQYF. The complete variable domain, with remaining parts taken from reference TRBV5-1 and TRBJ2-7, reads KAGVTQTPRYLIKTRGQQVTLSCSPISGHRSVSWYQQTPGQGLQFLFEYFSETQRNKGNFPGRFSGRQFSNSRSEMNVSTLELGDSALYLCASSLDGTKNTYEQYFGPGTRLTVT.

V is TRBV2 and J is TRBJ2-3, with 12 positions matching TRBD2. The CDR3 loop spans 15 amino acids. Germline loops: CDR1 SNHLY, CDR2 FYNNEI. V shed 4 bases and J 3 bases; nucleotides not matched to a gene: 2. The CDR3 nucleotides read TGTGCCAGCAGTGGACTAGCGGGAGCAACAGATACGCAGTATTTT. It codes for CASSGLAGATDTQYF.

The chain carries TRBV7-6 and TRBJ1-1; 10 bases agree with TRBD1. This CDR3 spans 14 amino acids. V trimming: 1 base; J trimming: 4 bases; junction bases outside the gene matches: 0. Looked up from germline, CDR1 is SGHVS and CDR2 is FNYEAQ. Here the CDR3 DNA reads TGTGCCAGCAGCTTAGGGGACAGGGGCACTGAAGCTTTCTTT. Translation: CASSLGDRGTEAFF. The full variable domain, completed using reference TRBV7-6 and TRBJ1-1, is GAGVSQSPRYKVTKRGQDVALRCDPISGHVSLYWYRQALGQGPEFLTYFNYEAQQDKSGLPNDRFSAERPEGSISTLTIQRTEQRDSAMYRCASSLGDRGTEAFFGQGTRLTVV.

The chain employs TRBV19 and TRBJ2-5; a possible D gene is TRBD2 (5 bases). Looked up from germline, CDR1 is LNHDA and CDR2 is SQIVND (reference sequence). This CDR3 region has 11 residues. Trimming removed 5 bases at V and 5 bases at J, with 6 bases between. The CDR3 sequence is CASSSGETQYF. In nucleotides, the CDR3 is TGTGCCAGTAGTTCGGGGGAGACCCAGTACTTC.

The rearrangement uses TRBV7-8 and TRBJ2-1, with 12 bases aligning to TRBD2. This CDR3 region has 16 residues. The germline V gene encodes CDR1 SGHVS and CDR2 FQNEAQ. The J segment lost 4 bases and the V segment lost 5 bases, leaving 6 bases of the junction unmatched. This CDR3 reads CASSGRLAGEYNEQFF. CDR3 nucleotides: TGTGCCAGCAGCGGAAGACTAGCGGGAGAGTACAATGAGCAGTTCTTC. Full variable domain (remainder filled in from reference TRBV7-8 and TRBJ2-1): GAGVSQSPRYKVAKRGQDVALRCDPISGHVSLFWYQQALGQGPEFLTYFQNEAQLDKSGLPSDRFFAERPEGSVSTLKIQRTQQEDSAVYLCASSGRLAGEYNEQFFGPGTRLTVL.

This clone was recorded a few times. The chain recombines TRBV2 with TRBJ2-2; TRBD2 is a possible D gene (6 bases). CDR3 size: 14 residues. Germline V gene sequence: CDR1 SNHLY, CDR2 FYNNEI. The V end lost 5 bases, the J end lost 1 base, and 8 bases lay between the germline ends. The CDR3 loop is CASSLGGNTGELFF. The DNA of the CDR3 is TGTGCCAGCAGTTTGGGGGGGAACACCGGGGAGCTGTTTTTT.

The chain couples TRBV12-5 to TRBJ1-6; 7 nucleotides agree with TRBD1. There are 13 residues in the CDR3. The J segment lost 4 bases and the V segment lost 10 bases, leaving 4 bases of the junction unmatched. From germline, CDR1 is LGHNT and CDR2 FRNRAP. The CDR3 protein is CATSRGYNSPLHF. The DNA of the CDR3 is TGTGCTACATCCAGGGGGTATAATTCACCCCTCCACTTT.

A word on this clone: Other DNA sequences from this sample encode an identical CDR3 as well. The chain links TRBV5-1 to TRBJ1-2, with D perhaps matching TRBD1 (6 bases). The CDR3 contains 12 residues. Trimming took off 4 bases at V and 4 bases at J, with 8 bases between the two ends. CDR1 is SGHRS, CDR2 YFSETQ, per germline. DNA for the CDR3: TGCGCCAGCAGCCCGGACAGCTATGGCTACACCTTC. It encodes CASSPDSYGYTF.

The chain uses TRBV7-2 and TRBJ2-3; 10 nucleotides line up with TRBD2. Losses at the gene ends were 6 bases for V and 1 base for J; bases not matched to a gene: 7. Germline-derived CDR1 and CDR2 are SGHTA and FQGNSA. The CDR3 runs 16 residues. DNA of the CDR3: TGTGCCAGCAGTTACGTAGCGGGGGGACGCACAGATACGCAGTATTTT. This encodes CASSYVAGGRTDTQYF. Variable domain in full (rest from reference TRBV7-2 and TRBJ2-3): GAGVSQSPSNKVTEKGKDVELRCDPISGHTALYWYRQSLGQGLEFLIYFQGNSAPDKSGLPSDRFSAERTGGSVSTLTIQRTQQEDSAVYLCASSYVAGGRTDTQYFGPGTRLTVL.

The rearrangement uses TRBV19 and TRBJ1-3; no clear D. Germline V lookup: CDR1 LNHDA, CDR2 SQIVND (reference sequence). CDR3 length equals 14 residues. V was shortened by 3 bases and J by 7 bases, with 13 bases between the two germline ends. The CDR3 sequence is CASSIDGGPNTIYF. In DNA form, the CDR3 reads TGTGCCAGTAGTATCGACGGCGGTCCTAACACCATATATTTT.

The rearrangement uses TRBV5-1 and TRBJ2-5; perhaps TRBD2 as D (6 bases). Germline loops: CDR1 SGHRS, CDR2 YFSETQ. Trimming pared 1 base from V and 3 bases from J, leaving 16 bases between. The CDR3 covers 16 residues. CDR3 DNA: TGCGCCAGCAGCTTGTTCCGGGGAGGAGGAGAAGAGACCCAGTACTTC. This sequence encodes CASSLFRGGGEETQYF.

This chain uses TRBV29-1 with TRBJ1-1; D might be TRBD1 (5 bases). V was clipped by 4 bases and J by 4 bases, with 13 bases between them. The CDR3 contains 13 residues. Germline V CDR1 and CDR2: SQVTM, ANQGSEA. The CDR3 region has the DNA TGCAGCGTTGTAGCAGGGATGGTCACTGAAGCTTTCTTT. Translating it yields CSVVAGMVTEAFF. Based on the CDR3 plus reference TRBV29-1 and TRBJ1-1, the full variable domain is SAVISQKPSRDICQRGTSLTIQCQVDSQVTMMFWYRQQPGQSLTLIATANQGSEATYESGFVIDKFPISRPNLTFSTLTVSNMSPEDSSIYLCSVVAGMVTEAFFGQGTRLTVV.

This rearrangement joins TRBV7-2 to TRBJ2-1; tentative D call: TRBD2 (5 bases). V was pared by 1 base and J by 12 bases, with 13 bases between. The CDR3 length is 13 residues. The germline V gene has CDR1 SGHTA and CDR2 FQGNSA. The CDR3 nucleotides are TGTGCCAGCAGCTTAGGGGGTCGGGCGGGGCAGTTCTTC. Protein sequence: CASSLGGRAGQFF. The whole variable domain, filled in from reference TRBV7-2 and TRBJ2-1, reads GAGVSQSPSNKVTEKGKDVELRCDPISGHTALYWYRQSLGQGLEFLIYFQGNSAPDKSGLPSDRFSAERTGGSVSTLTIQRTQQEDSAVYLCASSLGGRAGQFFGPGTRLTVL.

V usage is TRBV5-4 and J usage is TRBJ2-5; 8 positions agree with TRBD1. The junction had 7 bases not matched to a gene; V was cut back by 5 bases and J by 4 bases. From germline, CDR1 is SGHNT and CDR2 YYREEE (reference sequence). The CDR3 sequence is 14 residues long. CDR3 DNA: TGTGCCAGCAGTTATACTACAGGGGGAGAGACCCAGTACTTC. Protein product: CASSYTTGGETQYF.

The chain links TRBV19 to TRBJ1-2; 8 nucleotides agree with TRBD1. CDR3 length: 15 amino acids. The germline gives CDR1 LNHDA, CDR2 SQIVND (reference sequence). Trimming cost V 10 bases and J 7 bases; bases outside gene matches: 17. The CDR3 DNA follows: TGTGCCACCAAAGGGCAGGGGGCGCAATCAATTGGCTACACCTTC. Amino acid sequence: CATKGQGAQSIGYTF.

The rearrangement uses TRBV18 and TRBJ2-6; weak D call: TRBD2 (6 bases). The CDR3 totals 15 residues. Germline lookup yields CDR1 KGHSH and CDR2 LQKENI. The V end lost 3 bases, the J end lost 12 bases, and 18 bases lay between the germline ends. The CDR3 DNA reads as TGTGCCAGCTCACCGGAGGTCGGGGAGGTGGGCGTCCTGACTTTC. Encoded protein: CASSPEVGEVGVLTF.

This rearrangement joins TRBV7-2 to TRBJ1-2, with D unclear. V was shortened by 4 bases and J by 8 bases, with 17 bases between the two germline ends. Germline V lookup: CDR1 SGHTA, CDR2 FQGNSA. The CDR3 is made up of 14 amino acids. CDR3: CASSSSTTPRGYTF. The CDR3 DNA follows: TGTGCCAGCAGCTCCTCGACTACACCGAGGGGCTACACCTTC.

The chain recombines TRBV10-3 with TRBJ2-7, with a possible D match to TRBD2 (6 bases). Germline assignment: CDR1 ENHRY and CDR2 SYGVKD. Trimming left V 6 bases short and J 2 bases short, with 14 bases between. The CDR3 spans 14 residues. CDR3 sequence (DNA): TGTGCCATCAGGAGCGGGCAGGCGGCCTACGAGCAGTACTTC. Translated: CAIRSGQAAYEQYF.

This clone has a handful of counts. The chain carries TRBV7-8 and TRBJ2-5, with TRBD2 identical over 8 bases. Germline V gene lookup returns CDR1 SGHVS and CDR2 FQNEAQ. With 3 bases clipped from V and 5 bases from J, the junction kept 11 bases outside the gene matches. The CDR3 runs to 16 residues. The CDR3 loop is CASSLTSEEYMETQYF. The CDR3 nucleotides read TGTGCCAGCAGCTTGACTAGCGAGGAGTATATGGAGACCCAGTACTTC.

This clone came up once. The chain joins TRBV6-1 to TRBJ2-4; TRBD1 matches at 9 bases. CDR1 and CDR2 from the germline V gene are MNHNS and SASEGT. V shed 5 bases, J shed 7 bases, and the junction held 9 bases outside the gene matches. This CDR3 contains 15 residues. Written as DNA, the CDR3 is TGTGCCAGCAGTCTAACAGGGGGCTTGGTGAACATTCAGTACTTC. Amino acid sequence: CASSLTGGLVNIQYF.

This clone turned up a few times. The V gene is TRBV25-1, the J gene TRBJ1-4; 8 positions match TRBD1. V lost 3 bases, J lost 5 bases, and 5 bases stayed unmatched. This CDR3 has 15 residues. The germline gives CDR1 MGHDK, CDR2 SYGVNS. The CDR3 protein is CASSEGQALNEKLFF. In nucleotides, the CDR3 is TGTGCCAGCAGTGAGGGACAGGCCCTAAATGAAAAACTGTTTTTT.

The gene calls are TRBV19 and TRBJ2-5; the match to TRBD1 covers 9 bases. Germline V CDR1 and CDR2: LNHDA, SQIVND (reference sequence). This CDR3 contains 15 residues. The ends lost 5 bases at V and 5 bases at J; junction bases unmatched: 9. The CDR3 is CASSFLNRGLETQYF. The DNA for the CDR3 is TGTGCCAGTAGTTTCCTAAACAGGGGGCTGGAGACCCAGTACTTC.

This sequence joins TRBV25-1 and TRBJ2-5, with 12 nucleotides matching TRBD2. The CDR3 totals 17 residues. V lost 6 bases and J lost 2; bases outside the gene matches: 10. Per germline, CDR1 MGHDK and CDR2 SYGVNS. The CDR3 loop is CASSDARLAGDQETQYF. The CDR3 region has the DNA TGTGCCAGCAGCGATGCCCGACTAGCGGGAGATCAAGAGACCCAGTACTTC.